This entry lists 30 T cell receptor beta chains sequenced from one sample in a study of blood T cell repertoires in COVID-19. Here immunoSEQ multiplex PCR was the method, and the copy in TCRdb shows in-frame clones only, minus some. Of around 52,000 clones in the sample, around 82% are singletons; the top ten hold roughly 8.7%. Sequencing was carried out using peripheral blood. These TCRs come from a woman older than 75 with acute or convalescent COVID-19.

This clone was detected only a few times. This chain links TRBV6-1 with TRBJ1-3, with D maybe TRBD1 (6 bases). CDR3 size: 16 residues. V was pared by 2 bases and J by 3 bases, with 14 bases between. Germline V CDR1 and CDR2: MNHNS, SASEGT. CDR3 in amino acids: CASSENRVVGGNTIYF. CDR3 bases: TGTGCCAGCAGTGAAAACAGGGTAGTAGGTGGAAACACCATATATTTT.

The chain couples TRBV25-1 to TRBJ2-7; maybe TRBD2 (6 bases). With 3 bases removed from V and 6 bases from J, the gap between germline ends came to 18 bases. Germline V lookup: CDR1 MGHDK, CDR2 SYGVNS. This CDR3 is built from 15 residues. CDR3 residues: CASSEEISGLREQYF. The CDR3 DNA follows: TGTGCCAGCAGTGAGGAGATTAGCGGCCTCCGCGAGCAGTACTTC.

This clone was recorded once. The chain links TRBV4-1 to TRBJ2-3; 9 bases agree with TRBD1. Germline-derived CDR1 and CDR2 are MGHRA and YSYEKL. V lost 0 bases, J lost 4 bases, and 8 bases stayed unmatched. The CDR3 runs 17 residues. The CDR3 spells CASSQDQGDRDPDTQYF. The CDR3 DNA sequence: TGCGCCAGCAGCCAAGATCAAGGGGACAGGGACCCAGATACGCAGTATTTT.

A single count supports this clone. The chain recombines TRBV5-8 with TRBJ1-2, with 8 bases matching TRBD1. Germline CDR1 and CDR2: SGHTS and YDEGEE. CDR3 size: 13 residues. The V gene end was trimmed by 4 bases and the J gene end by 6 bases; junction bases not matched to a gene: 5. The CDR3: CASSNRQGNGYTF. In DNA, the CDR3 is TGTGCCAGCAGCAATAGACAGGGGAATGGCTACACCTTC. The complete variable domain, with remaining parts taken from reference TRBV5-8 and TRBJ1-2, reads EAGVTQSPTHLIKTRGQQATLRCSPISGHTSVYWYQQALGLGLQFLLWYDEGEERNRGNFPPRFSGRQFPNYSSELNVNALELEDSALYLCASSNRQGNGYTFGSGTRLTVV.

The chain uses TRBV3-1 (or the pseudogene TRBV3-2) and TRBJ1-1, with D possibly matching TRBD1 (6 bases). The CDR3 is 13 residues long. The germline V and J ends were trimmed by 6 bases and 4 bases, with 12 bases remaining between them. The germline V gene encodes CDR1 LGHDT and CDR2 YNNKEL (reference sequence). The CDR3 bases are TGTGCCAGCAGTCACGGGGGGGCCACTGAAGCTTTCTTT. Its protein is CASSHGGATEAFF.

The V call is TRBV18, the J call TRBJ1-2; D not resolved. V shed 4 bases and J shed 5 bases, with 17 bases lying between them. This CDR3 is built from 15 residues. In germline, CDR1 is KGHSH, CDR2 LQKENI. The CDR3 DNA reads TGTGCCAGCTCACTTAGTTTAACAGAAACTTATGGCTACACCTTC. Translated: CASSLSLTETYGYTF.

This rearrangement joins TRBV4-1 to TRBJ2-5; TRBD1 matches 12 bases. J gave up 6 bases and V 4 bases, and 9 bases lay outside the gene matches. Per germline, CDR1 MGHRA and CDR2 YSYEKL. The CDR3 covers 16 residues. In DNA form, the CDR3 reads TGCGCCAGCAGCCCTCGGGACAGGGGGCGCGGGCAGACCCAGTACTTC. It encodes CASSPRDRGRGQTQYF.

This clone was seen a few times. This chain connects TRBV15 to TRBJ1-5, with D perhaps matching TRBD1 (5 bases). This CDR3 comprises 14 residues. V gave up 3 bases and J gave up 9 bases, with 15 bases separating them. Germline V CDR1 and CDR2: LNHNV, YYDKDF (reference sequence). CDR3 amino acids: CATSSGQGGRPQHF. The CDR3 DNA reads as TGTGCCACCAGCAGTGGGCAGGGTGGTCGGCCCCAGCATTTT.

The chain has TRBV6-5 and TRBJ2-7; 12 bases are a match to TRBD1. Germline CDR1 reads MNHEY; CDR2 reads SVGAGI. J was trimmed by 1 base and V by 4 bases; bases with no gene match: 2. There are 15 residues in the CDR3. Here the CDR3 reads CASSWGQGASYEQYF. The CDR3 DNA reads TGTGCCAGCAGTTGGGGACAGGGGGCATCCTACGAGCAGTACTTC.

DNA for the CDR3: TGCGCCAGCAGCCCTACCGGGGTTGAGCAGTACTTC. It translates to CASSPTGVEQYF. J is TRBJ2-7 and V is TRBV5-1; D is possibly TRBD2 (5 bases). Trimming cost V 4 bases and J 7 bases, with 12 bases left between them. Per the germline V gene, CDR1 is SGHRS and CDR2 is YFSETQ. This CDR3 is 12 amino acids long.

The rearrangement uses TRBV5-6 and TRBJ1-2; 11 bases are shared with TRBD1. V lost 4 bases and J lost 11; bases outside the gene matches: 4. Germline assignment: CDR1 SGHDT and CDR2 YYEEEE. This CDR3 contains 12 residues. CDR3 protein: CASSLRDRGYTF. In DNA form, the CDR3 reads TGTGCCAGCAGCCTCCGGGACAGGGGGTACACCTTC.

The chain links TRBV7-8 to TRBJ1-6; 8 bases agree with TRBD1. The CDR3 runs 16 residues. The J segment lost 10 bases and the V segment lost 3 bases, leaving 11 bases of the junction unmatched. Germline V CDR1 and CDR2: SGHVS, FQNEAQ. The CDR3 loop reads CASSFSRTGSDSPLHF. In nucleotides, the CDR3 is TGTGCCAGCAGCTTTTCCCGGACAGGGTCGGACTCACCCCTCCACTTT.

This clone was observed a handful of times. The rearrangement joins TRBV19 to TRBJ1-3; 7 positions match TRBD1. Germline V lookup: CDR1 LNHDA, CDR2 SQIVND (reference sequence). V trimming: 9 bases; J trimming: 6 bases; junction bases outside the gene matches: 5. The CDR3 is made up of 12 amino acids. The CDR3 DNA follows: TGTGCCAGCACAGGGGAAGCAAACACCATATATTTT. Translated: CASTGEANTIYF.

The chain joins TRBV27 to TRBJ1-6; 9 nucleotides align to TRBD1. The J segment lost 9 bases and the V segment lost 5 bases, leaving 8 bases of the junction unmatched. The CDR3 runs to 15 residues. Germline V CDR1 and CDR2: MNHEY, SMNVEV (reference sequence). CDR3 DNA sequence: TGTGCCAGCAGTCCCGGGACAGGGAGTCTTTCACCCCTCCACTTT. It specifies CASSPGTGSLSPLHF.

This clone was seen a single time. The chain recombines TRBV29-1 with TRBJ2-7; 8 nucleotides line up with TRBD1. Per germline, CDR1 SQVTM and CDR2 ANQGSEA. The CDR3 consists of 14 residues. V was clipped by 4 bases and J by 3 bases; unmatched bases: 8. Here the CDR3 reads CSVVRGTGGYEQYF. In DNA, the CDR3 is TGCAGCGTTGTCAGGGGGACAGGAGGCTACGAGCAGTACTTC.

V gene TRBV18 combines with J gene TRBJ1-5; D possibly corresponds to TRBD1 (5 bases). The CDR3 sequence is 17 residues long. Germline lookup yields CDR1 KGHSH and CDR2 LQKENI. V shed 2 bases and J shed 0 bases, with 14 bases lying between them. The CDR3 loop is CASSPTLQGNSNQPQHF. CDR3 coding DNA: TGTGCCAGCTCACCAACCCTCCAGGGAAATAGCAATCAGCCCCAGCATTTT.

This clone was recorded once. CDR3 sequence: CASSVYWSYEQYF. The CDR3 coding sequence is TGTGCCAGCAGTGTTTACTGGTCCTACGAGCAGTACTTC. The genes are TRBV2 and TRBJ2-7; no firm D call. CDR3 length equals 13 residues. Trimming took off 4 bases at V and 1 base at J, with 8 bases between the two ends. The V gene's germline CDR1 is SNHLY and CDR2 FYNNEI.

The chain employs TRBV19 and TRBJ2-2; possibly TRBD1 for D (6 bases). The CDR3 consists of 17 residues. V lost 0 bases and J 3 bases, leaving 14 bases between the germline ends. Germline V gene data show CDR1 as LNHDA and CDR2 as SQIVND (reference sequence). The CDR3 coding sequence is TGTGCCAGTAGTATAGACCCCGGGACACCCTACACCGGGGAGCTGTTTTTT. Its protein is CASSIDPGTPYTGELFF.

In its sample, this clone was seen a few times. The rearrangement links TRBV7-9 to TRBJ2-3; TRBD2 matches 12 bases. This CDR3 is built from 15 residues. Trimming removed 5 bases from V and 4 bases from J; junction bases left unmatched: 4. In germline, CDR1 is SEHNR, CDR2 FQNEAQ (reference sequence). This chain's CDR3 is CASSPLAGGADTQYF. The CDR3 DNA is TGTGCCAGCAGCCCACTAGCGGGAGGTGCAGATACGCAGTATTTT.

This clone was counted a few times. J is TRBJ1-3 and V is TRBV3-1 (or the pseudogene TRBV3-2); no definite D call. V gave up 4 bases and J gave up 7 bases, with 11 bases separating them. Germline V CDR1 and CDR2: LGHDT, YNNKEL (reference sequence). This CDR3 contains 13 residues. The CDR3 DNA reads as TGTGCCAGCAGCCGACATCAACAGAACACCATATATTTT. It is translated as CASSRHQQNTIYF.

CDR3 in DNA: TGTGCCAGTAGTACGGGCGGGAGGGGCACAGATACGCAGTATTTT. Its translation: CASSTGGRGTDTQYF. V usage is TRBV19 and J usage is TRBJ2-3; 9 bases map to TRBD2. The CDR3 consists of 15 residues. With V trimmed by 4 bases and J by 1 base, 3 bases remained unmatched. Germline V gene lookup returns CDR1 LNHDA and CDR2 SQIVND (reference sequence).

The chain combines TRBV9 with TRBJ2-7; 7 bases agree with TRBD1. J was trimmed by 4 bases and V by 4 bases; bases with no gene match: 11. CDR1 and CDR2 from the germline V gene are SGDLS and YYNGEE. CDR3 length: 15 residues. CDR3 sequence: CASSTQVGGGYEQYF. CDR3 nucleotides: TGTGCCAGCAGCACGCAGGTAGGGGGCGGTTACGAGCAGTACTTC. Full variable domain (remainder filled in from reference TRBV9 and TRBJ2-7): DSGVTQTPKHLITATGQRVTLRCSPRSGDLSVYWYQQSLDQGLQFLIQYYNGEERAKGNILERFSAQQFPDLHSELNLSSLELGDSALYFCASSTQVGGGYEQYFGPGTRLTVT.

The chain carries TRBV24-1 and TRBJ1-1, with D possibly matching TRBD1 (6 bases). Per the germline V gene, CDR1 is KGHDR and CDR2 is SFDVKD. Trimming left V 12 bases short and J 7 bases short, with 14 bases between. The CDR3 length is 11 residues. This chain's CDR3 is CASRTEVEAFF. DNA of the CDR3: TGTGCCTCGAGGACAGAAGTTGAAGCTTTCTTT.

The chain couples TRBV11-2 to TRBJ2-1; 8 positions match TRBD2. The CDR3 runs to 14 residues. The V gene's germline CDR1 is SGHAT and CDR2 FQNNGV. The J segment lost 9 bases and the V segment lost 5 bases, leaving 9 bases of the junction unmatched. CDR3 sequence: CASSAELAVGEQFF. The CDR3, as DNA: TGTGCCAGCAGCGCCGAACTAGCGGTGGGTGAGCAGTTCTTC.

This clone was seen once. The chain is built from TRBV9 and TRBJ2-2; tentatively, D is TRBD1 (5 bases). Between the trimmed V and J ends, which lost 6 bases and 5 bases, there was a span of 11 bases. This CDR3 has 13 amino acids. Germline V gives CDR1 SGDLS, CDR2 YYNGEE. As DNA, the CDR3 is TGTGCCAGCAACGTCCCAGGGACCGGGGAGCTGTTTTTT. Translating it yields CASNVPGTGELFF.

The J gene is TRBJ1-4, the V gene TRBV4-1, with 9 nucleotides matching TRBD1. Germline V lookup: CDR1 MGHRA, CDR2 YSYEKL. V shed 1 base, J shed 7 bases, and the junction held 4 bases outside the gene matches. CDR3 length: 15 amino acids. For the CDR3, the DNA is TGCGCCAGCAGCCAAGTTGGGACAGGGCGTGAAAAACTGTTTTTT. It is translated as CASSQVGTGREKLFF.

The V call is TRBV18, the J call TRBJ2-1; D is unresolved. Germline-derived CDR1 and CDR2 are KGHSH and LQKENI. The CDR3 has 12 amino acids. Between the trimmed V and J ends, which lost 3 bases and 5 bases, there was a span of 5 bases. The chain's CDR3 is CASSPQDNEQFF. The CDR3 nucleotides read TGTGCCAGCTCACCGCAGGACAATGAGCAGTTCTTC. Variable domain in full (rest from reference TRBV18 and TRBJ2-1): NAGVMQNPRHLVRRRGQEARLRCSPMKGHSHVYWYRQLPEEGLKFMVYLQKENIIDESGMPKERFSAEFPKEGPSILRIQQVVRGDSAAYFCASSPQDNEQFFGPGTRLTVL.

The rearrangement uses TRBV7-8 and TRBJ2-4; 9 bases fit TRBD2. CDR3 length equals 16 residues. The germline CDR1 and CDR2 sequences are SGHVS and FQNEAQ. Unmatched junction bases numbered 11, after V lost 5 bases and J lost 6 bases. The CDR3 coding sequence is TGTGCCAGCAGCAAGGTTAGCGGGAGCAGGGGAAACATTCAGTACTTC. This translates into CASSKVSGSRGNIQYF.

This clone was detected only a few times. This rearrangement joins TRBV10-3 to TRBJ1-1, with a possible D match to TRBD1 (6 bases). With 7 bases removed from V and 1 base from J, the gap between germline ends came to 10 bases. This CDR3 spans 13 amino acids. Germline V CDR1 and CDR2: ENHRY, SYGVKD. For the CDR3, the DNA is TGTGCCATCAACGGACAGCCGAACACTGAAGCTTTCTTT. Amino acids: CAINGQPNTEAFF.

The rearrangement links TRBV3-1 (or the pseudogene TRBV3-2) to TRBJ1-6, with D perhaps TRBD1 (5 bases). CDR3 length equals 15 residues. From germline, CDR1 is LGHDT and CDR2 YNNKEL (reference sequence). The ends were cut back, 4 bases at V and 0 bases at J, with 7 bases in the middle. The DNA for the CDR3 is TGTGCCAGCAGCCGAAGGGGCTCCTATAATTCACCCCTCCACTTT. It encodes CASSRRGSYNSPLHF.